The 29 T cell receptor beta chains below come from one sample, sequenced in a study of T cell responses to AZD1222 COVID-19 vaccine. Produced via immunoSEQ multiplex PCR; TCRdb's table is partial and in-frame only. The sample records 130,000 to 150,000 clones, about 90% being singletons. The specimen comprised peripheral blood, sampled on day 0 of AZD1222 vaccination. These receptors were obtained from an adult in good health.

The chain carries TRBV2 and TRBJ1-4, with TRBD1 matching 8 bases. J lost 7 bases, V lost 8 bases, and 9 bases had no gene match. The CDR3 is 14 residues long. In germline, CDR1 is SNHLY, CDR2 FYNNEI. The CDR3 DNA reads TGTGCCAGCCTGAGGGGGACAGGTAGTGAAAAACTGTTTTTT. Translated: CASLRGTGSEKLFF.

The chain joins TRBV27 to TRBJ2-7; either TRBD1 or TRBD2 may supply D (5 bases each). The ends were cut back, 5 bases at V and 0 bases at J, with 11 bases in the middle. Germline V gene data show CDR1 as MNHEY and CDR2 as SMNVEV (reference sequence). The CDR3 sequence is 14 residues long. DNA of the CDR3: TGTGCCAGCAGTGATAGCGACAGCTCCTACGAGCAGTACTTC. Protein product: CASSDSDSSYEQYF.

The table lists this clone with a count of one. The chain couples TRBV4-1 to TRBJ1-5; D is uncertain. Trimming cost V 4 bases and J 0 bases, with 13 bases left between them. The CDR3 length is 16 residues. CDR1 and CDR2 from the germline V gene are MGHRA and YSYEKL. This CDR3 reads CASSLGPYYSNQPQHF. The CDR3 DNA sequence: TGCGCCAGCAGCCTTGGACCGTACTATAGCAATCAGCCCCAGCATTTT.

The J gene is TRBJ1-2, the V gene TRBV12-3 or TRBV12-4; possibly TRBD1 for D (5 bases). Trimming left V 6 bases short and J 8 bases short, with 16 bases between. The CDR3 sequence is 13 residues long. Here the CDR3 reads CASSPRGGGGYTF. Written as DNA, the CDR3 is TGTGCCAGCAGCCCCCGGGGGGGAGGAGGCTACACCTTC.

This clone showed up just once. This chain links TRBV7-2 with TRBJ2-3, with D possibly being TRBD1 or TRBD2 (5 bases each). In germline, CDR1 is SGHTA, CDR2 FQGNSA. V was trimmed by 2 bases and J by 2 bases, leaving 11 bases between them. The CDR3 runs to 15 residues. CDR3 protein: CASSLWGSATDTQYF. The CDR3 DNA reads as TGTGCCAGCAGCTTATGGGGGAGCGCCACAGATACGCAGTATTTT.

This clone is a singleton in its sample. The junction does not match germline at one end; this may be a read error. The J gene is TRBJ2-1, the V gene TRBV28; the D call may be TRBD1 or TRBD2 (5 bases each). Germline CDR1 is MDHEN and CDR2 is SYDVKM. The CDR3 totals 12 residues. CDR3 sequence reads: CASSLLGTPLIF. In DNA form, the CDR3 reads TGTGCCAGCAGTTTGTTAGGGACGCCGCTGATCTTC.

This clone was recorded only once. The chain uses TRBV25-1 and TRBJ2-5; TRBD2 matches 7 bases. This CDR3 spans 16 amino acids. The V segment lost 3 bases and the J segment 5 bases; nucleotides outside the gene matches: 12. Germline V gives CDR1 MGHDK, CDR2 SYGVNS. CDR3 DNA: TGTGCCAGCAGTGACCATACTAGGGACTATAGGGAGACCCAGTACTTC. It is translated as CASSDHTRDYRETQYF.

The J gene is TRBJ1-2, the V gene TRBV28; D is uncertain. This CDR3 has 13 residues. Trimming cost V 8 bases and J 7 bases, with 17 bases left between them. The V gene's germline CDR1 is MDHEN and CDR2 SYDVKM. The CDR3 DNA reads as TGTGCCAGCCTCCCCGGGTTTCAAGGTGGCTACACCTTC. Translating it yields CASLPGFQGGYTF.

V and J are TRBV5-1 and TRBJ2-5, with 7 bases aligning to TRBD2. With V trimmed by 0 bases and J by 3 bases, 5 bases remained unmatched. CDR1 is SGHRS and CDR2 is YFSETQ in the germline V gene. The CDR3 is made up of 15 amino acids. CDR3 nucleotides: TGCGCCAGCAGCTTGGTGGCAGGGAGGGAAGAGACCCAGTACTTC. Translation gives CASSLVAGREETQYF. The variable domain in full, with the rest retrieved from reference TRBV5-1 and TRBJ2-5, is KAGVTQTPRYLIKTRGQQVTLSCSPISGHRSVSWYQQTPGQGLQFLFEYFSETQRNKGNFPGRFSGRQFSNSRSEMNVSTLELGDSALYLCASSLVAGREETQYFGPGTRLLVL.

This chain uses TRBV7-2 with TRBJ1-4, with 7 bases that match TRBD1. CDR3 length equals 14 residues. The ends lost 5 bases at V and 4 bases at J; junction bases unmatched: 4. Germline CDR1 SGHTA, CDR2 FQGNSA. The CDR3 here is CASSGDSINEKLFF. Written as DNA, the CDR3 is TGTGCCAGCAGCGGGGACAGCATTAATGAAAAACTGTTTTTT.

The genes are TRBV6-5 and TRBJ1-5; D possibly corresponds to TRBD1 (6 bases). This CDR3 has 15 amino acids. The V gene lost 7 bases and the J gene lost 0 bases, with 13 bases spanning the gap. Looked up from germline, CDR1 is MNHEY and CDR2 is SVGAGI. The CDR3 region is CASTAGAISNQPQHF. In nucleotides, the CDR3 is TGTGCCAGCACTGCAGGGGCCATTAGCAATCAGCCCCAGCATTTT.

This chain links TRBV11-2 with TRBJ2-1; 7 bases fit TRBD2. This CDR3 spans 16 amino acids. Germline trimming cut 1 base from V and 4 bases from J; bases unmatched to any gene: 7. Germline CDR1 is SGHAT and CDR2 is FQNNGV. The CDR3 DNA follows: TGTGCCAGCAGCTTAGTTTGGCGGGAGCTATACAATGAGCAGTTCTTC. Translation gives CASSLVWRELYNEQFF. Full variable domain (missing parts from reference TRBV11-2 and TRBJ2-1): EAGVAQSPRYKIIEKRQSVAFWCNPISGHATLYWYQQILGQGPKLLIQFQNNGVVDDSQLPKDRFSAERLKGVDSTLKIQPAKLEDSAVYLCASSLVWRELYNEQFFGPGTRLTVL.

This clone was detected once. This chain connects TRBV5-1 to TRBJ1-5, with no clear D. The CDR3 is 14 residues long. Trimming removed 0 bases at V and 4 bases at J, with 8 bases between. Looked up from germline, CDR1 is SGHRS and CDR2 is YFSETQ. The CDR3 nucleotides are TGCGCCAGCAGCTTGGTGTCGGGGAATCAGCCCCAGCATTTT. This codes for CASSLVSGNQPQHF.

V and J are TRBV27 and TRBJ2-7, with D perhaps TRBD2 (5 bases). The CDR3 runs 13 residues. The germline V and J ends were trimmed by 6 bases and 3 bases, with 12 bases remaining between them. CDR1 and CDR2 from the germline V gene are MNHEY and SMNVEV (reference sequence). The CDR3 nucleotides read TGTGCCAGCAGCCCAACTAGAAACTACGAGCAGTACTTC. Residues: CASSPTRNYEQYF.

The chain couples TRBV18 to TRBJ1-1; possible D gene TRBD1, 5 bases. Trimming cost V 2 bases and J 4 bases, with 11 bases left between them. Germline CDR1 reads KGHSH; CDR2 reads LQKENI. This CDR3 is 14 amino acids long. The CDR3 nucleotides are TGTGCCAGCTCACCATCCAGACAGACCACTGAAGCTTTCTTT. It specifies CASSPSRQTTEAFF.

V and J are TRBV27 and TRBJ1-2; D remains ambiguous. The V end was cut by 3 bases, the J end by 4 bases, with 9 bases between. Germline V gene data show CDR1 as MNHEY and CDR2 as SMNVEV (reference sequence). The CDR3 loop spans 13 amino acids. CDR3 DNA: TGTGCCAGCAGTTTTATGGGAGGCTATGGCTACACCTTC. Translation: CASSFMGGYGYTF.

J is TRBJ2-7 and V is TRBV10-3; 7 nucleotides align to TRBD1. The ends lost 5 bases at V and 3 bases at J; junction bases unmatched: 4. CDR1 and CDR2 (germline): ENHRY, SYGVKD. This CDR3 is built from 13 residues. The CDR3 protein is CAISRQGGYEQYF. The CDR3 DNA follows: TGTGCCATCAGTAGACAGGGTGGCTACGAGCAGTACTTC.

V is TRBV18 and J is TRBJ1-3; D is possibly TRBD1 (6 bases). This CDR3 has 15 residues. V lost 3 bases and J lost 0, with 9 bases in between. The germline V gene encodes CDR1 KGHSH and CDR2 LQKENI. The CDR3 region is CASSPGQISGNTIYF. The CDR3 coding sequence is TGTGCCAGCTCACCCGGACAGATCTCTGGAAACACCATATATTTT. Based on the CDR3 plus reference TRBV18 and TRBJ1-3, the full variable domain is NAGVMQNPRHLVRRRGQEARLRCSPMKGHSHVYWYRQLPEEGLKFMVYLQKENIIDESGMPKERFSAEFPKEGPSILRIQQVVRGDSAAYFCASSPGQISGNTIYFGEGSWLTVV.

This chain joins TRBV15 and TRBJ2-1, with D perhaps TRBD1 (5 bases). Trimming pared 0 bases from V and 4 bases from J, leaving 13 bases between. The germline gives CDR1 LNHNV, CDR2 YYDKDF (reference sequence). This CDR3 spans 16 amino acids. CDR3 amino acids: CATSRDRAGAYNEQFF. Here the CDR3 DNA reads TGTGCCACCAGCAGAGATCGGGCTGGGGCTTACAATGAGCAGTTCTTC.

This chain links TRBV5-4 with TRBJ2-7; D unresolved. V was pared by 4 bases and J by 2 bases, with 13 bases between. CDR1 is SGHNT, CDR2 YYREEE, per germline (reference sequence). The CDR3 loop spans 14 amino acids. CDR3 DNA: TGTGCCAGCAGCACCTACAAGGTCCCCTACGAGCAGTACTTC. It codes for CASSTYKVPYEQYF.

For the CDR3, the DNA is TGCGCCAGCAGCCACCCAATGAGGGCCTACGAGCAGTACTTC. This sequence encodes CASSHPMRAYEQYF. This chain connects TRBV4-1 to TRBJ2-7; weak D call: TRBD2 (5 bases). Trimming removed 3 bases from V and 2 bases from J, with 11 bases in between. CDR3 length: 14 residues. The germline gives CDR1 MGHRA, CDR2 YSYEKL.

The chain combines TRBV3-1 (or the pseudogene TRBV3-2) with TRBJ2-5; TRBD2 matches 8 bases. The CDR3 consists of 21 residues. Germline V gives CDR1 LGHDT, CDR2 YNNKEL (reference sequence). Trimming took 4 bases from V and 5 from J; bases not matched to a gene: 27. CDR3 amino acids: CASSPRASSGPQPGGAETQYF. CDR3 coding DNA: TGTGCCAGCAGCCCACGCGCTTCTAGCGGGCCGCAACCGGGGGGAGCGGAGACCCAGTACTTC.

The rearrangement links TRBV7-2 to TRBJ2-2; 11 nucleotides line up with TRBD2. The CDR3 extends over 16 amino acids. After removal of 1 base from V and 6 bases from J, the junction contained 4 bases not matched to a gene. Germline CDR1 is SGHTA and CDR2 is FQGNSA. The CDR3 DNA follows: TGTGCCAGCAGCTTAGTTAGCGGGAGGGCGGCCGGGGAGCTGTTTTTT. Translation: CASSLVSGRAAGELFF.

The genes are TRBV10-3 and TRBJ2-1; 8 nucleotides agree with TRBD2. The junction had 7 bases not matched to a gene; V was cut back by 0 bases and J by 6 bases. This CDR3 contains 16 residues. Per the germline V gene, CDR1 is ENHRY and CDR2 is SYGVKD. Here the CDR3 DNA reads TGTGCCATCAGTGAGTCTAGCGCGGGGGGCGGCAATGAGCAGTTCTTC. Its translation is CAISESSAGGGNEQFF.

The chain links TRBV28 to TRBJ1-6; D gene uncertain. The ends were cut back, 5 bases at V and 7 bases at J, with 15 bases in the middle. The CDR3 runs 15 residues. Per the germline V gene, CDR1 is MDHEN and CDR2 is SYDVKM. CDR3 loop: CASSPARFGNSPLHF. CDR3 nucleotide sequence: TGTGCCAGCAGTCCCGCCCGGTTCGGGAATTCACCCCTCCACTTT. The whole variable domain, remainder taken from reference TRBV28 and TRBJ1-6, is DVKVTQSSRYLVKRTGEKVFLECVQDMDHENMFWYRQDPGLGLRLIYFSYDVKMKEKGDIPEGYSVSREKKERFSLILESASTNQTSMYLCASSPARFGNSPLHFGNGTRLTVT.

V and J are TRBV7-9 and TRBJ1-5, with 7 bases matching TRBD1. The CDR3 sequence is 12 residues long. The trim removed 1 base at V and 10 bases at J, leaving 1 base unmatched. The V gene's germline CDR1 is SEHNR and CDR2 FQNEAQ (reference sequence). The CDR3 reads CASSLGDSPQHF. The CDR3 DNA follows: TGTGCCAGCAGCTTAGGGGACAGCCCCCAGCATTTT.

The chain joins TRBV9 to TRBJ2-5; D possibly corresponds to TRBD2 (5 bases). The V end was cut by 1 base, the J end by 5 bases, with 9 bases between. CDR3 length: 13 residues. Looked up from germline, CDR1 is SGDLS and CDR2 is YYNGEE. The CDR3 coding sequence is TGTGCCAGCAGCGTAAATCCGGGGGAGACCCAGTACTTC. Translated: CASSVNPGETQYF.

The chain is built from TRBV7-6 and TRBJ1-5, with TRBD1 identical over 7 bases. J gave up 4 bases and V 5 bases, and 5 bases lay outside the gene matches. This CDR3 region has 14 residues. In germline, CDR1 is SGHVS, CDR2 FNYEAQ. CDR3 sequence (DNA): TGTGCCAGCAGCGCCGCAGGGGGGAATCAGCCCCAGCATTTT. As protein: CASSAAGGNQPQHF.

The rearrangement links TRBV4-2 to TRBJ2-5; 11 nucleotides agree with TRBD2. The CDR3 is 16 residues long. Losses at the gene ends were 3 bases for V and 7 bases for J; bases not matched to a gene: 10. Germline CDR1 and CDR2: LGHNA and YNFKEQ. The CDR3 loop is CASSQSGTSGKRTQYF. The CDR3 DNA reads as TGTGCCAGCAGCCAGAGTGGGACTAGCGGCAAGAGGACCCAGTACTTC.